Listed below are T cell receptor beta chains from one sample, sequenced in a study of blood T cells in healthy people across ages. TCRdb reprocessed the 5' RACE reads with MiXCR, giving one entry per CDR3 protein. The sample carries about 590,000 distinct CDR3 sequences, approximately 30% recorded once. The sample consisted of blood. These receptors were collected from a woman of 80 years or more in good health. The CDR3 runs from the conserved cysteine through the conserved F or W. The D gene is left open where the match is weak. The size entry is marked missing in some rows and otherwise reads once, few, many or a size class.

J gene: TRBJ2-1
D gene: TRBD2
clone size: NA
V gene: TRBV20-1
CDR3 protein: CSAPPAGVYNEQFF
CDR3 DNA: TGCAGTGCTCCCCCAGCGGGAGTCTACAATGAGCAGTTCTTC

J gene: TRBJ2-3
D gene: TRBD2
clone size: NA
V gene: TRBV20-1
CDR3 protein: CSARDPLAGGLETDTQYF
CDR3 DNA: TGCAGTGCTAGAGATCCTTTAGCGGGGGGGCTAGAAACAGATACGCAGTATTTT

J gene: TRBJ1-2
D gene: TRBD1
clone size: many
V gene: TRBV5-1
CDR3 protein: CASSLPTGPTYGYTF
CDR3 DNA: TGCGCCAGCAGCCTCCCGACAGGGCCTACCTATGGCTACACCTTC

J gene: TRBJ2-3
D gene: NA
clone size: many
V gene: TRBV14
CDR3 protein: CASSQYAGGIGTQYF
CDR3 DNA: TGTGCCAGCAGCCAATACGCCGGTGGAATCGGTACGCAGTATTTT

J gene: TRBJ2-5
D gene: TRBD2
clone size: few
V gene: TRBV28
CDR3 protein: CASSSRRPLRTSRETQYF
CDR3 DNA: TGTGCCAGCAGTTCCAGGCGCCCCTTGAGGACTAGCCGAGAGACCCAGTACTTC

J gene: TRBJ2-3
D gene: TRBD2
clone size: many
V gene: TRBV15
CDR3 protein: CATSAGTSAGTDTQYF
CDR3 DNA: TGTGCCACCAGCGCCGGGACTAGCGCCGGCACAGATACGCAGTATTTT

J gene: TRBJ2-7
D gene: NA
clone size: many
V gene: TRBV7-8
CDR3 protein: CASSLVGPGTDNEQYF
CDR3 DNA: TGTGCCAGCAGCTTAGTCGGACCCGGGACTGACAACGAGCAGTACTTC

J gene: TRBJ2-7
D gene: TRBD1
clone size: many
V gene: TRBV5-1
CDR3 protein: CASSFGQASYEQYF
CDR3 DNA: TGCGCCAGCAGCTTTGGACAGGCATCCTACGAGCAGTACTTC

J gene: TRBJ1-1
D gene: NA
clone size: NA
V gene: TRBV29-1
CDR3 protein: CSQFGYRDISEAFF
CDR3 DNA: TGCAGCCAATTTGGGTACAGGGATATCAGTGAAGCTTTCTTT

J gene: TRBJ1-2
D gene: NA
clone size: NA
V gene: TRBV5-1
CDR3 protein: CASSPRGGVHGYTF
CDR3 DNA: TGCGCCAGCAGCCCGAGGGGGGGGGTCCACGGCTACACCTTC

J gene: TRBJ2-7
D gene: NA
clone size: once
V gene: TRBV20-1
CDR3 protein: CSARGPSSYELYF
CDR3 DNA: TGCAGTGCTAGGGGACCAAGCTCCTACGAGCTGTACTTC

J gene: TRBJ1-2
D gene: NA
clone size: NA
V gene: TRBV7-9
CDR3 protein: CASNFGQNYGYTF
CDR3 DNA: TGCGCCAGCAACTTCGGACAGAACTATGGCTACACCTTC

J gene: TRBJ2-5
D gene: NA
clone size: once
V gene: TRBV18
CDR3 protein: CASSPLPSQGETQYF
CDR3 DNA: TGTGCCAGCTCACCACTACCGAGCCAAGGGGAGACCCAGTACTTC

J gene: TRBJ1-1
D gene: NA
clone size: few
V gene: TRBV30
CDR3 protein: CAWNRRLQGRPEAFF
CDR3 DNA: TGTGCCTGGAACCGGAGACTGCAGGGGCGCCCTGAAGCTTTCTTT

J gene: TRBJ1-5
D gene: NA
clone size: NA
V gene: TRBV12-3/TRBV12-4
CDR3 protein: CASSFGRGQPRHF
CDR3 DNA: TGTGCCAGCAGTTTCGGCAGGGGCCAGCCCCGGCATTTT

J gene: TRBJ1-2
D gene: NA
clone size: many
V gene: TRBV5-1
CDR3 protein: CASRLDGANYGYTF
CDR3 DNA: TGCGCCAGCAGGTTAGACGGCGCTAACTATGGCTACACCTTC

J gene: TRBJ2-2
D gene: NA
clone size: few
V gene: TRBV29-1
CDR3 protein: CSVDVGNTGELFF
CDR3 DNA: TGCAGCGTTGATGTGGGGAACACCGGGGAGCTGTTTTTT

J gene: TRBJ2-7
D gene: TRBD1
clone size: many
V gene: TRBV12-3/TRBV12-4
CDR3 protein: CASSTTGLEQYF
CDR3 DNA: TGTGCCAGCAGTACGACAGGGCTCGAGCAGTACTTC

J gene: TRBJ2-7
D gene: TRBD1
clone size: NA
V gene: TRBV2
CDR3 protein: CASEGAVIEQYF
CDR3 DNA: TGTGCCAGCGAGGGGGCTGTGATAGAGCAGTACTTC

J gene: TRBJ1-1
D gene: TRBD1
clone size: NA
V gene: TRBV20-1
CDR3 protein: CGATGGRGTEAFF
CDR3 DNA: TGCGGTGCGACAGGGGGGCGAGGCACTGAAGCTTTCTTT

J gene: TRBJ1-5
D gene: NA
clone size: few
V gene: TRBV20-1
CDR3 protein: CSARTSGDQPQHF
CDR3 DNA: TGCAGTGCTAGAACGTCAGGGGATCAGCCCCAGCATTTT

J gene: TRBJ2-3
D gene: NA
clone size: NA
V gene: TRBV20-1
CDR3 protein: CSAREPRTSTDTQYF
CDR3 DNA: TGCAGTGCTAGAGAACCGAGGACTAGCACAGATACGCAGTATTTT

J gene: TRBJ2-6
D gene: TRBD2
clone size: NA
V gene: TRBV9
CDR3 protein: CASSWGGESGANVLTF
CDR3 DNA: TGTGCCAGCAGTTGGGGGGGGGAATCTGGGGCCAACGTCCTGACTTTC

J gene: TRBJ2-3
D gene: NA
clone size: many
V gene: TRBV20-1
CDR3 protein: CSAREPKGGRTDTQYF
CDR3 DNA: TGCAGTGCTAGAGAACCAAAGGGGGGTAGAACAGATACGCAGTATTTT

J gene: TRBJ2-1
D gene: TRBD2
clone size: many
V gene: TRBV5-1
CDR3 protein: CASSLAGLAGYNEQFF
CDR3 DNA: TGCGCCAGCAGCTTGGCCGGGCTAGCGGGGTACAATGAGCAGTTCTTC

J gene: TRBJ2-1
D gene: NA
clone size: few
V gene: TRBV19
CDR3 protein: CASSIEQGKGNEQFF
CDR3 DNA: TGTGCCAGTAGTATAGAACAGGGAAAGGGCAATGAGCAGTTCTTC

J gene: TRBJ2-3
D gene: NA
clone size: many
V gene: TRBV5-6
CDR3 protein: CASRSAGQLIADTQYF
CDR3 DNA: TGTGCCAGCAGGTCGGCGGGACAGTTAATCGCAGATACGCAGTATTTT

J gene: TRBJ1-6
D gene: TRBD1
clone size: many
V gene: TRBV18
CDR3 protein: CASSLRDRSYNSPLHF
CDR3 DNA: TGTGCCAGCTCCCTACGGGACAGGAGTTATAATTCACCCCTCCACTTT